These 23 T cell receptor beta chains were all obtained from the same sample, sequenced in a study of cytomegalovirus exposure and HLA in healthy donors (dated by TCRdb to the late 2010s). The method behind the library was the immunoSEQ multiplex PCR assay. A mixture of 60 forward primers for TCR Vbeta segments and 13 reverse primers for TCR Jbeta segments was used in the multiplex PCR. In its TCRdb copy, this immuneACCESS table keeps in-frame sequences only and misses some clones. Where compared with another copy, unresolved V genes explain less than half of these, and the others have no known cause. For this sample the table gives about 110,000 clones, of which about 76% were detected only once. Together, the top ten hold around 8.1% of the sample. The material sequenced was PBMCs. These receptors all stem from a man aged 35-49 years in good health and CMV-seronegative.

Written as DNA, the CDR3 is TGTGCCAGCAGCCATAGAGGAGGGGCCGACAATGAGCAGTTCTTC. This encodes CASSHRGGADNEQFF. The chain links TRBV28 to TRBJ2-1; weak D call: TRBD2 (6 bases). CDR3 size: 15 residues. Germline loops: CDR1 MDHEN, CDR2 SYDVKM. V was pared by 6 bases and J by 5 bases, with 17 bases between.

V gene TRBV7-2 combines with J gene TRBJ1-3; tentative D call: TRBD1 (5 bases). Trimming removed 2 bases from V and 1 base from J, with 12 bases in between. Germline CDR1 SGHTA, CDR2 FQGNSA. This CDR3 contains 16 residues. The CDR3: CASSLWGGGSGNTIYF. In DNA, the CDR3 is TGTGCCAGCAGCTTATGGGGGGGAGGTTCTGGAAACACCATATATTTT.

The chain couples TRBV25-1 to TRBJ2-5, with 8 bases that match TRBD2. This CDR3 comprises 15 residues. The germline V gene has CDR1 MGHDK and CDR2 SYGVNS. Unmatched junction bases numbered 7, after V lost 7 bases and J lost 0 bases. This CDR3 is CASTPPAGDQETQYF. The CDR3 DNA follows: TGTGCCAGCACCCCCCCAGCGGGGGACCAAGAGACCCAGTACTTC.

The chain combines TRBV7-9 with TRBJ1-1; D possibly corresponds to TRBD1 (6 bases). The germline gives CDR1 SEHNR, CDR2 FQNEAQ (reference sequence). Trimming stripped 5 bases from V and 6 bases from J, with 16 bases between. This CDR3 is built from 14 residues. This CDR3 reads CASSPPEGGPEAFF. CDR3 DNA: TGTGCCAGCAGCCCCCCAGAGGGGGGGCCTGAAGCTTTCTTT.

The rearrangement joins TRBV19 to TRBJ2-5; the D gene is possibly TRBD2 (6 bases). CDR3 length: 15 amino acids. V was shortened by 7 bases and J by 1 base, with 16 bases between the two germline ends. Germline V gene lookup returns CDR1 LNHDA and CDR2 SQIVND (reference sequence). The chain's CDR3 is CASMRWGGGQETQYF. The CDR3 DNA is TGTGCCAGTATGAGGTGGGGAGGTGGCCAAGAGACCCAGTACTTC. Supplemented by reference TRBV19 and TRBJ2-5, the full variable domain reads DGGITQSPKYLFRKEGQNVTLSCEQNLNHDAMYWYRQDPGQGLRLIYYSQIVNDFQKGDIAEGYSVSREKKESFPLTVTSAQKNPTAFYLCASMRWGGGQETQYFGPGTRLLVL.

CDR3 sequence: CASSQGARETQYF. CDR3 coding DNA: TGCGCCAGCAGCCAGGGGGCGAGAGAGACCCAGTACTTC. The gene calls are TRBV5-1 and TRBJ2-5; 8 positions agree with TRBD1. J gave up 4 bases and V 4 bases, and 3 bases lay outside the gene matches. Per germline, CDR1 SGHRS and CDR2 YFSETQ. The CDR3 has 13 amino acids.

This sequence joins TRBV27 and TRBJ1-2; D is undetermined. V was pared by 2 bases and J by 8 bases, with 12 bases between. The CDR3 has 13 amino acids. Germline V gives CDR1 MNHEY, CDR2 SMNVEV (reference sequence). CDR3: CASSLVVGGGYTF. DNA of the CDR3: TGTGCCAGCAGTTTAGTGGTCGGAGGCGGCTACACCTTC.

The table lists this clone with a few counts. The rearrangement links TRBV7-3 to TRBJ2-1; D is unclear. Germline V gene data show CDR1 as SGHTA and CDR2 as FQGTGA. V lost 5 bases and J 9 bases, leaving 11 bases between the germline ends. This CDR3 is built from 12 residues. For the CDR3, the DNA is TGTGCCAGCAGCACGGAGCTGGGTGAGCAGTTCTTC. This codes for CASSTELGEQFF.

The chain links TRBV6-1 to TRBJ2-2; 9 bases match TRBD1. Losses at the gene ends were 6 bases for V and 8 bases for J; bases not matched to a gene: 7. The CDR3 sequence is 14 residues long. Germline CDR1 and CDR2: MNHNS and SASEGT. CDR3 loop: CASRQGATAGELFF. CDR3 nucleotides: TGTGCCAGCAGACAGGGGGCAACGGCGGGGGAGCTGTTTTTT.

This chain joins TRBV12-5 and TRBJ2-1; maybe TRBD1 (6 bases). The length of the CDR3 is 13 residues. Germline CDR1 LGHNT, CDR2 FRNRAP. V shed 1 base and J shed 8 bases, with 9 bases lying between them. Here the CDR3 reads CASGLGGGDEQFF. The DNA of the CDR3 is TGTGCTAGTGGTTTGGGAGGGGGAGATGAGCAGTTCTTC. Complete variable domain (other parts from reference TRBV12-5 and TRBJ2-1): DARVTQTPRHKVTEMGQEVTMRCQPILGHNTVFWYRQTMMQGLELLAYFRNRAPLDDSGMPKDRFSAEMPDATLATLKIQPSEPRDSAVYFCASGLGGGDEQFFGPGTRLTVL.

The CDR3 bases are TGTGCCAGCAGCCCACTTCTAGGGACTAGCGGCGGGGATACGCAGTATTTT. It yields the protein CASSPLLGTSGGDTQYF. This sequence joins TRBV9 and TRBJ2-3; 11 positions match TRBD2. Germline V gene lookup returns CDR1 SGDLS and CDR2 YYNGEE. This CDR3 has 17 amino acids. Unmatched junction bases numbered 13, after V lost 4 bases and J lost 6 bases.

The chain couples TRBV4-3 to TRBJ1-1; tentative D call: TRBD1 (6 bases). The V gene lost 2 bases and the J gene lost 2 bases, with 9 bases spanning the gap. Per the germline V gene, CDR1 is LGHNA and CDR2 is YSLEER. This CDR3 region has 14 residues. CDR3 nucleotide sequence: TGCGCCAGCAGCCAAATAGGGGGTAACACTGAAGCTTTCTTT. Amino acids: CASSQIGGNTEAFF.

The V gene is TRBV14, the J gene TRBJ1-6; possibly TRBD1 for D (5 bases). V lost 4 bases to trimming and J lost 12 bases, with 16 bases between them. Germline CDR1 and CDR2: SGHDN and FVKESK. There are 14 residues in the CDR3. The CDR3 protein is CASSPLGGRIPLHF. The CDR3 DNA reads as TGTGCCAGCAGCCCGCTCGGGGGGAGGATACCCCTCCACTTT. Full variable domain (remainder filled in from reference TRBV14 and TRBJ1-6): EAGVTQFPSHSVIEKGQTVTLRCDPISGHDNLYWYRRVMGKEIKFLLHFVKESKQDESGMPNNRFLAERTGGTYSTLKVQPAELEDSGVYFCASSPLGGRIPLHFGNGTRLTVT.

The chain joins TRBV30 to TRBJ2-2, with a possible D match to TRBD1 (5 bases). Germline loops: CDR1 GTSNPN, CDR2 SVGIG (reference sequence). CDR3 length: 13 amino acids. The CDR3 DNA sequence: TGTGCAACAGGCGGTGAAAACACCGGGGAGCTGTTTTTT. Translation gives CATGGENTGELFF.

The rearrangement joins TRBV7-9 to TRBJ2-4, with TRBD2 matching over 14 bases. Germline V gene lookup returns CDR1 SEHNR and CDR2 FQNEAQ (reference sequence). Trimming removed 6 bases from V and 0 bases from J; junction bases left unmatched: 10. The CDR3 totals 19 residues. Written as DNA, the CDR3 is TGTGCCAGCAGTTCCCAGGGGACTAGCGGGGGTCTAGCCAAAAACATTCAGTACTTC. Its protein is CASSSQGTSGGLAKNIQYF. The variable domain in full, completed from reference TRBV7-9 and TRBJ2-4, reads DTGVSQNPRHKITKRGQNVTFRCDPISEHNRLYWYRQTLGQGPEFLTYFQNEAQLEKSRLLSDRFSAERPKGSFSTLEIQRTEQGDSAMYLCASSSQGTSGGLAKNIQYFGAGTRLSVL.

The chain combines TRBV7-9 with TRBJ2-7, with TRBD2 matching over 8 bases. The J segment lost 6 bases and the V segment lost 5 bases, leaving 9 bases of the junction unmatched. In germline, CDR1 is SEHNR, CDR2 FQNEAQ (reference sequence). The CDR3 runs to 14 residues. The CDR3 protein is CASSPGGARGEQYF. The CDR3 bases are TGTGCCAGCAGCCCCGGGGGGGCCAGGGGCGAGCAGTACTTC. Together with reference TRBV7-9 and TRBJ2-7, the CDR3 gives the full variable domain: DTGVSQNPRHKITKRGQNVTFRCDPISEHNRLYWYRQTLGQGPEFLTYFQNEAQLEKSRLLSDRFSAERPKGSFSTLEIQRTEQGDSAMYLCASSPGGARGEQYFGPGTRLTVT.

CDR3 DNA sequence: TGTGCCAGCAGCCCCACTAGCGGGGGCTACGAGCAGTACTTC. Translation gives CASSPTSGGYEQYF. V and J are TRBV7-2 and TRBJ2-7; 11 bases fit TRBD2. CDR1 and CDR2 from the germline V gene are SGHTA and FQGNSA. CDR3 length equals 14 residues. V trimming: 5 bases; J trimming: 3 bases; junction bases outside the gene matches: 3.

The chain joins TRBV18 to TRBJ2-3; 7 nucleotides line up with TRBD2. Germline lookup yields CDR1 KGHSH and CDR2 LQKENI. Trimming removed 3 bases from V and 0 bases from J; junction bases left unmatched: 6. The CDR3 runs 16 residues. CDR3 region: CASSPGGSRSTDTQYF. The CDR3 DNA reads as TGTGCCAGCTCACCGGGGGGGTCAAGGAGCACAGATACGCAGTATTTT.

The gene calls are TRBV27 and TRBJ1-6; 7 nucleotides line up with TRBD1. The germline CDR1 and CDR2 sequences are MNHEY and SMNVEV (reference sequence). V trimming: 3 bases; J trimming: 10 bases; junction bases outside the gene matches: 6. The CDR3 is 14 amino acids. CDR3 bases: TGTGCCAGCAGTTTCCTTTCAGGGGGATCACCCCTCCACTTT. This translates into CASSFLSGGSPLHF.

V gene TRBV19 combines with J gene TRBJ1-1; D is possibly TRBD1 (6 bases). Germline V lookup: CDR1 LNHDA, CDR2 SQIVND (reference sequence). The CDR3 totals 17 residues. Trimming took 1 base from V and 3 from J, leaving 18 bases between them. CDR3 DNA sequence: TGTGCCAGTAGTATAGCTGGGGACACCAGGCCGGACACTGAAGCTTTCTTT. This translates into CASSIAGDTRPDTEAFF.

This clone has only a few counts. The CDR3 nucleotides are TGTGCCAGCAGCAAAGGGGTCTCAAGCAATCAGCCCCAGCATTTT. Amino acid sequence: CASSKGVSSNQPQHF. This chain links TRBV7-9 with TRBJ1-5; possibly TRBD1 for D (5 bases). Germline loops: CDR1 SEHNR, CDR2 FQNEAQ (reference sequence). The V and J ends lost 5 bases and 1 base respectively, with 12 bases between them. This CDR3 contains 15 residues.

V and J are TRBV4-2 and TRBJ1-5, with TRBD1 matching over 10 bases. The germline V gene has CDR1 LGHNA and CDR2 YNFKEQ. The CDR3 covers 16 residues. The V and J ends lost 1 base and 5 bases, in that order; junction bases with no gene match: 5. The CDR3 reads CASSQVGTGDDQPQHF. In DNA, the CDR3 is TGTGCCAGCAGCCAAGTAGGGACAGGGGACGATCAGCCCCAGCATTTT.

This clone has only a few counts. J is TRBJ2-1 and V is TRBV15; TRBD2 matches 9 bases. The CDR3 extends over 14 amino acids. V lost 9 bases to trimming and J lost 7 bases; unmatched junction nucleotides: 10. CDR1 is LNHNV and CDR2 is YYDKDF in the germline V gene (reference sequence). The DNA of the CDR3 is TGTGCCACTACTATAGGCGGGGGGGCAAATGAGCAGTTCTTC. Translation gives CATTIGGGANEQFF.